The 2 T cell receptor beta chains presented below share a single source sample, sequenced in a study of blood T cell repertoires in COVID-19. Libraries were prepared by immunoSEQ multiplex PCR; TCRdb keeps only in-frame clonotypes and omits some of them. The sample records 200,000 to 250,000 clones, 83% being singletons. Sequenced: peripheral blood. The receptors derive from a woman aged 45-60 years with acute or convalescent COVID-19.

The chain recombines TRBV9 with TRBJ1-5, with no clear D. CDR3 length: 14 residues. Between the trimmed V and J ends, which lost 3 bases and 5 bases, there was a span of 12 bases. Per germline, CDR1 SGDLS and CDR2 YYNGEE. CDR3 sequence (DNA): TGTGCCAGCAGCGCCGGACTCTGGGATCAGCCCCAGCATTTT. Translating gives CASSAGLWDQPQHF.

This chain's CDR3 is CASSQDPSGGNTGELFF. CDR3 nucleotide sequence: TGCGCCAGCAGCCAAGATCCTAGCGGGGGAAACACCGGGGAGCTGTTTTTT. The chain has TRBV4-3 and TRBJ2-2; TRBD2 matches at 10 bases. There are 17 residues in the CDR3. V shed 0 bases and J 2 bases; nucleotides not matched to a gene: 3. Germline V CDR1 and CDR2: LGHNA, YSLEER.